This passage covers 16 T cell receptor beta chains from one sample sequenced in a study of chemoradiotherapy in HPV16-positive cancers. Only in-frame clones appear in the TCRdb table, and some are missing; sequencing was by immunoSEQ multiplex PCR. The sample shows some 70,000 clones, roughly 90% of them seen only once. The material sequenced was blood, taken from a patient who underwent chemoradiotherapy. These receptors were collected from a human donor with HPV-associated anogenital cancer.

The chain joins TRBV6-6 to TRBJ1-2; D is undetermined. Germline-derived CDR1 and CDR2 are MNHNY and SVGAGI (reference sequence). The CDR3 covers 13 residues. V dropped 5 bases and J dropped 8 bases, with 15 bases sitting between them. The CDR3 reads CASSRAGANGYTF. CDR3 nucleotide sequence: TGTGCCAGCAGTCGGGCCGGTGCTAACGGCTACACCTTC.

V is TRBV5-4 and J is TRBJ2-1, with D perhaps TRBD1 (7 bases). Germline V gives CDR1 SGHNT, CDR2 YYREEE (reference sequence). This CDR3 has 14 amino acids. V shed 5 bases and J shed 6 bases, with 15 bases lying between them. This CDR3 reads CASSPGDRLNEQFF. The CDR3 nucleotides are TGTGCCAGCAGTCCGGGGGACAGACTCAATGAGCAGTTCTTC.

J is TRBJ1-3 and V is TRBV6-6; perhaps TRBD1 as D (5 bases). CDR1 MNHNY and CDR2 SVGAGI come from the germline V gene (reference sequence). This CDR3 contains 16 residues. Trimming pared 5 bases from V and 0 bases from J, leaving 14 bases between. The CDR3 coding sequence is TGTGCCAGCAGTAACGGGGCAGGATACTCTGGAAACACCATATATTTT. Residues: CASSNGAGYSGNTIYF.

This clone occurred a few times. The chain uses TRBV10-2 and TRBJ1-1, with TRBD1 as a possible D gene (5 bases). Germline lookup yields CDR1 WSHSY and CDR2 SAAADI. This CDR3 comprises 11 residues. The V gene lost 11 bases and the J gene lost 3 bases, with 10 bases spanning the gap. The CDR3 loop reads CASTGDTEAFF. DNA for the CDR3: TGCGCCTCTACGGGGGACACTGAAGCTTTCTTT.

CDR3 residues: CASSERGATEAFF. CDR3 nucleotides: TGTGCCAGCAGCGAAAGGGGGGCCACTGAAGCTTTCTTT. The J gene is TRBJ1-1, the V gene TRBV9; TRBD1 is a possible D gene (6 bases). The V and J ends lost 3 bases and 4 bases respectively, with 10 bases between them. In germline, CDR1 is SGDLS, CDR2 YYNGEE. This CDR3 is built from 13 residues.

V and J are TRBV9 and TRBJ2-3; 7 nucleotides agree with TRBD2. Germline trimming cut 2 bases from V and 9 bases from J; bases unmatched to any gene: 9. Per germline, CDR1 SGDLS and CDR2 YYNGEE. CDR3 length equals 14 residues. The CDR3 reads CASSVEGGPGTQYF. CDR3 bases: TGTGCCAGCAGCGTCGAGGGAGGGCCGGGGACGCAGTATTTT.

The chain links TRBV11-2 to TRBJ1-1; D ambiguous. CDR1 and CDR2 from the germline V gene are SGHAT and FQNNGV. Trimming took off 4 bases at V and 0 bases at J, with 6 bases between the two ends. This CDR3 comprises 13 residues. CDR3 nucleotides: TGTGCCAGCAGCTCCAGATTGAACACTGAAGCTTTCTTT. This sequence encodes CASSSRLNTEAFF.

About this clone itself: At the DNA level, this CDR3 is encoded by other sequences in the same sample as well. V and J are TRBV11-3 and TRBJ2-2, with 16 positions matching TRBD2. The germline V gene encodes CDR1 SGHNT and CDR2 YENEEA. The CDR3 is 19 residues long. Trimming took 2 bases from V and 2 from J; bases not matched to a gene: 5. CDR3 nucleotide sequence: TGTGCCAGCAGCTTACCGGGACTAGCGGGAGGGCCAAACACCGGGGAGCTGTTTTTT. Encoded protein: CASSLPGLAGGPNTGELFF.

The CDR3 DNA reads as TGTGCCAGCAGCTACCAGGCGCATGAGCAGTTCTTC. Translating it yields CASSYQAHEQFF. This chain joins TRBV5-6 and TRBJ2-1; D gene uncertain. The germline V and J ends were trimmed by 3 bases and 8 bases, with 9 bases remaining between them. The CDR3 spans 12 residues. Germline CDR1 and CDR2: SGHDT and YYEEEE.

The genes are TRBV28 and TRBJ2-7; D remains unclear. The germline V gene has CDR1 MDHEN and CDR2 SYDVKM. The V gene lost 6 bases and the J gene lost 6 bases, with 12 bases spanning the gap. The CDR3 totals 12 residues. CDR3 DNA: TGTGCCAGCAGCTACGGACGGGTCGAGCAGTACTTC. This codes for CASSYGRVEQYF.

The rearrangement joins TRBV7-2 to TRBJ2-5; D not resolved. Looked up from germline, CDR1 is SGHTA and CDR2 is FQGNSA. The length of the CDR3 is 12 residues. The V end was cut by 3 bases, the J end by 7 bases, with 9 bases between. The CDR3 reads CASSLDRGTQYF. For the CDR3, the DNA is TGTGCCAGCAGCTTGGACCGCGGGACCCAGTACTTC.

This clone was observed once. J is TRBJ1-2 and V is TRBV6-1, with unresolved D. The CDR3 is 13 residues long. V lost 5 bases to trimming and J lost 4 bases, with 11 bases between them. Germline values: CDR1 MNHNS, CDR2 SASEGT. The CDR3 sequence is CASSLREIYGYTF. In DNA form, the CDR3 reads TGTGCCAGCAGTCTCAGAGAGATCTATGGCTACACCTTC.

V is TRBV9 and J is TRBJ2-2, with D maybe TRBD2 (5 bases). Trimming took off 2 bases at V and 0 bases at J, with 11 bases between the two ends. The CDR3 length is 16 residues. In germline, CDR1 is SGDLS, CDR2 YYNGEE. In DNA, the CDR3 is TGTGCCAGCAGCGTCGCCGGACTTCCGAACACCGGGGAGCTGTTTTTT. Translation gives CASSVAGLPNTGELFF. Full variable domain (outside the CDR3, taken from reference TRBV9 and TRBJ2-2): DSGVTQTPKHLITATGQRVTLRCSPRSGDLSVYWYQQSLDQGLQFLIQYYNGEERAKGNILERFSAQQFPDLHSELNLSSLELGDSALYFCASSVAGLPNTGELFFGEGSRLTVL.

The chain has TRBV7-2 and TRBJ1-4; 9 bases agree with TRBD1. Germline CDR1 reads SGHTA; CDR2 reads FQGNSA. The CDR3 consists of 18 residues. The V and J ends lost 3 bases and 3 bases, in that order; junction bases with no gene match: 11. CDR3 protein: CASSFLAGTGFANEKLFF. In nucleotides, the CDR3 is TGTGCCAGCAGCTTCCTCGCCGGGACAGGGTTCGCTAATGAAAAACTGTTTTTT.

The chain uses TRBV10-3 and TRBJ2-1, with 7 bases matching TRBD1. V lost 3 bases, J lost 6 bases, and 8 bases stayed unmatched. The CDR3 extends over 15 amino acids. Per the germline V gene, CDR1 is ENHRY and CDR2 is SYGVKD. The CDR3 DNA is TGTGCCATCAGTGATTTACCGGGACAGACCAATGAGCAGTTCTTC. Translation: CAISDLPGQTNEQFF.

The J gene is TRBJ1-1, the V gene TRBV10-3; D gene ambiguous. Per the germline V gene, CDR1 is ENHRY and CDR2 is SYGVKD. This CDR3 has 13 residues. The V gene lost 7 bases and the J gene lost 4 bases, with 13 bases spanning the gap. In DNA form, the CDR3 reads TGTGCCATCAAGGTCGAGGGAGGCACTGAAGCTTTCTTT. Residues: CAIKVEGGTEAFF.